The 9 T cell receptor beta chains below come from one sample, sequenced in a study of shared clonotypes between healthy human individuals. Assay: immunoSEQ multiplex PCR; the TCRdb copy retains only in-frame clones and omits some. The repertoire holds under 600,000 clones, roughly 79% seen once, with around 12% in the top ten. Sample: PBMCs. These receptors originate from a woman between 40 and 50 years old in good health. Some clones in this sample may be carry-over from other donors' samples.

The J gene is TRBJ2-7, the V gene TRBV9, with a weak D call TRBD1 (6 bases). CDR3 length equals 14 residues. The V end lost 4 bases, the J end lost 0 bases, and 11 bases lay between the germline ends. Germline CDR1 SGDLS, CDR2 YYNGEE. DNA of the CDR3: TGTGCCAGCAGCCAACAGGGAATCTCCTACGAGCAGTACTTC. Its translation is CASSQQGISYEQYF.

The V gene is TRBV5-4, the J gene TRBJ2-5, with a weak D call TRBD1 (8 bases). The V gene lost 4 bases and the J gene lost 4 bases, with 14 bases spanning the gap. The CDR3 sequence is 14 residues long. The germline CDR1 and CDR2 sequences are SGHNT and YYREEE (reference sequence). The CDR3: CASSPNRGGETQYF. CDR3 sequence (DNA): TGTGCCAGCAGCCCAAACAGGGGGGGAGAGACCCAGTACTTC.

In the case of this clone: With a much larger clone just one base away, this may be a read error. Other DNA sequences from this sample encode an identical CDR3 as well. The CDR3 DNA sequence: TGTGCAAGCACGCCAGCGGGAGGACAAGAGACCCAGTACTTC. It is translated as CASTPAGGQETQYF. The V call is TRBV28, the J call TRBJ2-5; 9 bases match TRBD2. CDR3 length equals 14 residues. Germline loops: CDR1 MDHEN, CDR2 SYDVKM.

The rearrangement links TRBV18 to TRBJ2-5; TRBD1 matches 7 bases. The CDR3 loop spans 15 amino acids. V lost 3 bases to trimming and J lost 5 bases; unmatched junction nucleotides: 9. Germline V lookup: CDR1 KGHSH, CDR2 LQKENI. CDR3 sequence reads: CASSPIQGRKETQYF. The CDR3 coding sequence is TGTGCCAGCTCACCTATACAGGGGCGAAAGGAGACCCAGTACTTC.

This clone came up once. One end of the junction is discordant with germline, which a read error may explain. J is TRBJ1-2 and V is TRBV28; D not certain. Germline assignment: CDR1 MDHEN and CDR2 SYDVKM. The CDR3 is made up of 12 amino acids. CDR3 loop: CASSQSGYDYTF. The CDR3 region has the DNA TGTGCCAGCAGTCAGTCTGGCTATGACTACACCTTC.

This chain uses TRBV19 with TRBJ1-4; 11 bases are shared with TRBD1. The CDR3 loop spans 17 amino acids. Germline loops: CDR1 LNHDA, CDR2 SQIVND (reference sequence). Germline trimming cut 7 bases from V and 5 bases from J; bases unmatched to any gene: 12. CDR3 nucleotide sequence: TGTGCCAGTACCGACGCTATCCGGGACAGGGGGAATGAAAAACTGTTTTTT. Translating it yields CASTDAIRDRGNEKLFF.

The chain links TRBV9 to TRBJ2-2; possible D gene TRBD1, 6 bases. CDR1 is SGDLS, CDR2 YYNGEE, per germline. V lost 3 bases, J lost 7 bases, and 10 bases lay in between. The CDR3 extends over 13 amino acids. In nucleotides, the CDR3 is TGTGCCAGCAGCGAGGGGACACTCGGGGAGCTGTTTTTT. Amino acid sequence: CASSEGTLGELFF.

This clone turned up a few times. CDR3 protein: CSVRQRNEKLFF. The DNA for the CDR3 is TGCAGCGTCCGACAGCGAAATGAAAAACTGTTTTTT. The chain uses TRBV29-1 and TRBJ1-4; weak D call: TRBD1 (5 bases). The ends were cut back, 6 bases at V and 5 bases at J, with 10 bases in the middle. The CDR3 consists of 12 residues. Germline CDR1 is SQVTM and CDR2 is ANQGSEA.

V usage is TRBV6-6 and J usage is TRBJ2-7, with 7 bases identical to TRBD1. The CDR3 is made up of 12 amino acids. Looked up from germline, CDR1 is MNHNY and CDR2 is SVGAGI (reference sequence). The CDR3 coding sequence is TGTGTCATCACCTCGACAGGGTACGAGCAGTACTTC. Protein sequence: CVITSTGYEQYF.